This T cell receptor beta chain was recorded in a study of T cell repertoires in cytomegalovirus infection. About the research overall: Based on public TCR beta signatures, there were indications of CMV infection and of a matching HLA type. Study-wide results and caveats: Summed frequency of shared TCR beta families picked out CMV carriers who also had the relevant HLA. HLA-C-restricted TCR beta clonotypes specific for CMV led the ex vivo response.

On this clonotype: Its antigen is unidentified.

TCRdb recomputed calls from the reads with MiXCR, one row per CDR3 protein. The profile shows approximately 340,000 distinct CDR3 sequences, about 27% of them singletons. With 5 bases clipped from V and 5 bases from J, the junction kept 12 bases outside the gene matches. Germline V gives CDR1 SGHAT, CDR2 FQNNGV. The CDR3 is made up of 16 amino acids. Sequences were derived from cultured PBMCs, sampled from culture after CMV antigen stimulation. This receptor was obtained from a human donor in good health (CMV status not recorded). Some clones in this sample may be carry-over from other donors' samples. J is TRBJ2-5 and V is TRBV11-2; 9 positions agree with TRBD2. The CDR3 DNA reads TGTGCCAGCAGCGAAGGACTAGCGCGCCGCTACGAGACCCAGTACTTC. Protein: CASSEGLARRYETQYF.